This T cell receptor (beta chain) was documented in a study of shared clonotypes between healthy human individuals. Across the study: Participating donors consisted of two women and a few men aged 18 to 49.

Study-wide points: Estimated richness values were generally larger in naive subsets than in memory subsets.

The CDR3 loop spans 11 amino acids. Trimming shortened V by 7 bases and J by 8 bases, and 8 bases separated the two germline ends. Germline V lookup: CDR1 MNHNY, CDR2 SVGAGI (reference sequence). In the case of this clone: Its antigen is as yet unknown.

The investigators split CD4+ cells into a CD45RA+ naive subset and a CD45RA-negative memory subset. The authors loaded 200 ng DNA, 27,000 or so T cell genomes, into sorted-subset replicate PCRs. Generated by immunoSEQ multiplex PCR, the TCRdb table keeps only in-frame clones and is missing some. The sample consists of about 1.1 million clones, approximately 80% of them appearing once. The source is a young man in good health. Some clones in this sample may be carry-over from other donors' samples. Sequenced sample: memory CD4+ T cells from PBMCs. Described subset: CD45RA-negative fraction. The chain is built from TRBV6-6 and TRBJ1-4; no clear D gene. CDR3 coding DNA: TGTGCCAGCAATTCTAGGGAAAAACTGTTTTTT. The encoded protein is CASNSREKLFF.